This TCR beta chain is from a study of cytomegalovirus exposure and HLA in healthy donors. Germline CDR1 SGHVS, CDR2 FNYEAQ. The CDR3 contains 15 residues. Deletions cut 5 bases from V and 4 bases from J, with 17 bases between. The 120-subject validation cohort, separate from the 666-subject first cohort, included the donors. Clones were read by immunoSEQ multiplex PCR, and TCRdb kept only the in-frame ones, dropping some. Of approximately 60,000 clones listed, 75% to 95% are singletons. The specimen was PBMCs. The sequence derives from a man younger than 35 in good health and CMV-seronegative. This chain links TRBV7-6 with TRBJ2-5, with D possibly being TRBD2 (6 bases). CDR3 DNA: TGTGCCAGCAGCATAACCGGGACTCGGGTAGAGACCCAGTACTTC. As protein: CASSITGTRVETQYF.